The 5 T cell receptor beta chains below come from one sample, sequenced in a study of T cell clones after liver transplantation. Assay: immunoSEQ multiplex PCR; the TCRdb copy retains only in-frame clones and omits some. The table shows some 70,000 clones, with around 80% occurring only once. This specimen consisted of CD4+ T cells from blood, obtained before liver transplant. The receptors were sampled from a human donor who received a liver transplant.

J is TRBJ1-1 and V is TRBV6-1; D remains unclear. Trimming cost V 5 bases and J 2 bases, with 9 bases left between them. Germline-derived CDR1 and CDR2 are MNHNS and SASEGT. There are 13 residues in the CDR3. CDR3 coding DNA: TGTGCCAGCAGTCAAGGAATAAACACTGAAGCTTTCTTT. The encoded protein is CASSQGINTEAFF.

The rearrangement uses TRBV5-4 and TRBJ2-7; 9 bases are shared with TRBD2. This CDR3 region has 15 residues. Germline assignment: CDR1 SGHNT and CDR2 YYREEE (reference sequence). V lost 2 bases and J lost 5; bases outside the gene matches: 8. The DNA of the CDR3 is TGTGCCAGCAGCTTAGGTAGCGGGAGTGGGGACGAGCAGTACTTC. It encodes CASSLGSGSGDEQYF. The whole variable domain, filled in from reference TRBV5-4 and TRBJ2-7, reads ETGVTQSPTHLIKTRGQQVTLRCSSQSGHNTVSWYQQALGQGPQFIFQYYREEENGRGNFPPRFSGLQFPNYSSELNVNALELDDSALYLCASSLGSGSGDEQYFGPGTRLTVT.

The CDR3 nucleotides read TGTGCCAGCAGCCCACCAGGGGGGAACACCGGGGAGCTGTTTTTT. Protein: CASSPPGGNTGELFF. This chain links TRBV7-3 with TRBJ2-2; 7 nucleotides match TRBD1. With 5 bases clipped from V and 1 base from J, the junction kept 4 bases outside the gene matches. Germline values: CDR1 SGHTA, CDR2 FQGTGA. This CDR3 contains 15 residues.

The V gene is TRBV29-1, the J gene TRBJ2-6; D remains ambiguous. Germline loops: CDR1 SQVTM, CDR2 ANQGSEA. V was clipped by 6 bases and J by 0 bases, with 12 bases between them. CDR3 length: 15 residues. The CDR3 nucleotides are TGCAGCGTCATAAAAGAGGCCTCTGGGGCCAACGTCCTGACTTTC. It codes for CSVIKEASGANVLTF.

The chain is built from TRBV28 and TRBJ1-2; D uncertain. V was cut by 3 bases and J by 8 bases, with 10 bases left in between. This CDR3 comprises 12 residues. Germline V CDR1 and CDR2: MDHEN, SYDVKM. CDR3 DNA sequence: TGTGCCAGCAGTTTCGTACAGAGGGGCTACACCTTC. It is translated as CASSFVQRGYTF.